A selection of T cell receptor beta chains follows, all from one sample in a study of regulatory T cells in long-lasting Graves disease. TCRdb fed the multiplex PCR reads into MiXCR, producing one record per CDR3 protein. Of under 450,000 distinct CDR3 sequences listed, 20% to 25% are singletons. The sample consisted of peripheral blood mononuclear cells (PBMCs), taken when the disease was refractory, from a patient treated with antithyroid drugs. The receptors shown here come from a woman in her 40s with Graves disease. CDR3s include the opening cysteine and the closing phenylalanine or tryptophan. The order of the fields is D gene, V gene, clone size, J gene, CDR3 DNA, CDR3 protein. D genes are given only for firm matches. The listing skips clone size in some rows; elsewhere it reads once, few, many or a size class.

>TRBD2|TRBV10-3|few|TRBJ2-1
TGTGCCATCAGTGAGCGGGCTAGCGGGAGCAGTGAGCAGTTCTTC
CAISERASGSSEQFF
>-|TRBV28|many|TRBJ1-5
TGTGCCAGCAGTTTCGAATTTCAGCAGCCCCAGCATTTT
CASSFEFQQPQHF
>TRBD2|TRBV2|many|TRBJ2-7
TGTGCCAGCAGTGCCCCCCAATACCAGACTAGCGGGAGTTCCTACGAGCAGTACTTC
CASSAPQYQTSGSSYEQYF
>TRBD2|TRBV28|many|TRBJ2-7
TGTGCCAGCACTCCCGGCGGGAGGTTGCGTGAGCAGTACTTC
CASTPGGRLREQYF
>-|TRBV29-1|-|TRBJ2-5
TGCAGCGTCGCCCATTCAGGGAAAGGAGAGACCCAGTACTTC
CSVAHSGKGETQYF
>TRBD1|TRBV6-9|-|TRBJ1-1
TGTGCCAGCAGTTATTCGAGTAAAGTTCTGGGACAGAATTCGAACACTGAAGCTTTCTTT
CASSYSSKVLGQNSNTEAFF
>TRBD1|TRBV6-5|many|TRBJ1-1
TGTGCCAGCAGTTTCCTCAGGGGGCTGGGGAACACTGAAGCTTTCTTT
CASSFLRGLGNTEAFF
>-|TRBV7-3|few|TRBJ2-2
TGTGCCAGCAGCCTAGGCCCAGGGTTGGAACCCGGGGAGCTGTTTTTT
CASSLGPGLEPGELFF
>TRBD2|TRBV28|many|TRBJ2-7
TGTGCCAGCAGTCCGCGGGGGACAGGGTGGACTAGCGGGAGAGTGACCTACGAGCAGTACTTC
CASSPRGTGWTSGRVTYEQYF
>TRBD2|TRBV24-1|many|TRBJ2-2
TGTGCCACCAGTGATCATCCGGGACTAGCGATCACCGGGGAGCTGTTTTTT
CATSDHPGLAITGELFF